What follows are 17 T cell receptor beta chains derived from one specimen sequenced in a study of OX40 agonist ivuxolimab in advanced cancers. Generated by immunoSEQ multiplex PCR, the TCRdb table keeps only in-frame clones and is missing some. This sample carries 45,000 to 50,000 clones, roughly 90% of them seen once, and the ten largest clones take 7.8%. This material consisted of CD4+ or CD8+ T cells sorted from blood, taken in a trial of the OX40 agonist ivuxolimab. Source of these receptors: an adult with an advanced solid tumor such as melanoma, head and neck, liver or kidney cancer.

This sequence joins TRBV18 and TRBJ1-3, with D maybe TRBD1 (5 bases). V was shortened by 3 bases and J by 4 bases, with 10 bases between the two germline ends. The CDR3 length is 14 residues. Germline V gene lookup returns CDR1 KGHSH and CDR2 LQKENI. CDR3 in amino acids: CASSPTEVGNTIYF. In DNA form, the CDR3 reads TGTGCCAGCTCACCGACAGAGGTCGGAAACACCATATATTTT.

The rearrangement uses TRBV28 and TRBJ1-2; 8 positions match TRBD1. The CDR3 consists of 14 residues. Germline V gene lookup returns CDR1 MDHEN and CDR2 SYDVKM. After removal of 8 bases from V and 2 bases from J, the junction contained 7 bases not matched to a gene. This CDR3 reads CASYPRGRNYGYTF. DNA for the CDR3: TGTGCCAGCTACCCCAGGGGGCGGAACTATGGCTACACCTTC.

This chain joins TRBV5-1 and TRBJ1-1, with D unclear. Germline V CDR1 and CDR2: SGHRS, YFSETQ. This CDR3 is 13 amino acids long. V was shortened by 5 bases and J by 3 bases, with 11 bases between the two germline ends. In DNA, the CDR3 is TGCGCCAGCAGGCTGGTTGAGGACACTGAAGCTTTCTTT. Translation: CASRLVEDTEAFF.

The rearrangement uses TRBV6-5 and TRBJ2-7; D not certain. Germline values: CDR1 MNHEY, CDR2 SVGAGI. The CDR3 loop spans 12 amino acids. Deletions cut 5 bases from V and 4 bases from J, with 9 bases between. CDR3 coding DNA: TGTGCCAGCAGTCTCGGGTGGTACGAGCAGTACTTC. Protein: CASSLGWYEQYF.

This chain connects TRBV7-8 to TRBJ2-1, with 13 bases fitting TRBD2. The CDR3 loop spans 17 amino acids. V was clipped by 6 bases and J by 7 bases; unmatched bases: 12. Germline V gene data show CDR1 as SGHVS and CDR2 as FQNEAQ. The CDR3 loop is CASSLGLAGVLRNEQFF. Here the CDR3 DNA reads TGTGCCAGCAGTCTAGGACTAGCGGGAGTATTAAGAAATGAGCAGTTCTTC.

CDR3 DNA sequence: TGCAGCGTTCGGACAGGAACTGAAGCTTTCTTT. Protein product: CSVRTGTEAFF. The V call is TRBV29-1, the J call TRBJ1-1, with TRBD1 matching 7 bases. J was trimmed by 5 bases and V by 5 bases; bases with no gene match: 2. The CDR3 contains 11 residues. CDR1 and CDR2 (germline): SQVTM, ANQGSEA. Filled out from reference TRBV29-1 and TRBJ1-1, the complete variable domain reads SAVISQKPSRDICQRGTSLTIQCQVDSQVTMMFWYRQQPGQSLTLIATANQGSEATYESGFVIDKFPISRPNLTFSTLTVSNMSPEDSSIYLCSVRTGTEAFFGQGTRLTVV.

The chain links TRBV7-6 to TRBJ2-5; D possibly corresponds to TRBD2 (6 bases). CDR1 is SGHVS and CDR2 is FNYEAQ in the germline V gene. This CDR3 has 13 residues. V was trimmed by 5 bases and J by 2 bases, leaving 9 bases between them. The CDR3 is CASSPGLQETQYF. CDR3 nucleotides: TGTGCCAGCAGCCCGGGACTTCAAGAGACCCAGTACTTC.

V gene TRBV5-1 combines with J gene TRBJ2-1, with TRBD2 matching over 10 bases. V gave up 5 bases and J gave up 8 bases; unmatched junction bases: 10. The CDR3 covers 15 residues. The germline gives CDR1 SGHRS, CDR2 YFSETQ. This chain's CDR3 is CASRPELAGTDEQFF. Here the CDR3 DNA reads TGCGCCAGCAGGCCTGAACTAGCGGGAACGGATGAGCAGTTCTTC.

CDR3 residues: CSVEDRIVGYTF. In DNA, the CDR3 is TGCAGCGTTGAAGACAGGATAGTTGGCTACACCTTC. The chain links TRBV29-1 to TRBJ1-2, with D unresolved. Per the germline V gene, CDR1 is SQVTM and CDR2 is ANQGSEA. V lost 0 bases and J lost 7, with 9 bases in between. This CDR3 spans 12 amino acids.

V is TRBV10-3 and J is TRBJ2-7; D possibly matches TRBD1 or TRBD2 (5 bases each). V was clipped by 5 bases and J by 2 bases, with 10 bases between them. The CDR3 has 13 amino acids. Per the germline V gene, CDR1 is ENHRY and CDR2 is SYGVKD. CDR3 amino acids: CAISRGRPYEQYF. CDR3 in DNA: TGTGCCATCAGTAGGGGACGGCCCTACGAGCAGTACTTC.

J is TRBJ1-5 and V is TRBV5-1; D perhaps matches TRBD1 (6 bases). Trimming took 0 bases from V and 7 from J, leaving 11 bases between them. This CDR3 region has 14 residues. Germline V lookup: CDR1 SGHRS, CDR2 YFSETQ. CDR3: CASSLAGEGQPQHF. In DNA, the CDR3 is TGCGCCAGCAGCTTGGCAGGGGAGGGGCAGCCCCAGCATTTT.

The chain employs TRBV18 and TRBJ2-5; 9 nucleotides align to TRBD1. This CDR3 region has 13 residues. Germline V gene lookup returns CDR1 KGHSH and CDR2 LQKENI. The V gene end was trimmed by 6 bases and the J gene end by 3 bases; junction bases not matched to a gene: 2. The CDR3 nucleotides read TGTGCCAGCTCTTGGACAGGGGAAGAGACCCAGTACTTC. Its translation: CASSWTGEETQYF.

The V and J genes are TRBV18 and TRBJ1-1; perhaps TRBD1 as D (6 bases). There are 16 residues in the CDR3. Trimming stripped 4 bases from V and 4 bases from J, with 19 bases between. Per germline, CDR1 KGHSH and CDR2 LQKENI. The CDR3 region is CASSLQGRGATTEAFF. Written as DNA, the CDR3 is TGTGCCAGCTCACTACAGGGAAGAGGCGCGACCACTGAAGCTTTCTTT.

The CDR3 DNA sequence: TGTGCCAGCAGTGACCAAGGTCCCGACTCCTACGAGCAGTACTTC. Protein: CASSDQGPDSYEQYF. The chain has TRBV5-8 and TRBJ2-7; D ambiguous. Germline assignment: CDR1 SGHTS and CDR2 YDEGEE. The ends were cut back, 5 bases at V and 0 bases at J, with 15 bases in the middle. The CDR3 contains 15 residues.

V usage is TRBV30 and J usage is TRBJ1-2; a weak D match, TRBD1 (5 bases). Trimming stripped 4 bases from V and 8 bases from J, with 20 bases between. Germline lookup yields CDR1 GTSNPN and CDR2 SVGIG (reference sequence). The CDR3 totals 14 residues. CDR3 amino acids: CAWKTLSGVGGYTF. Written as DNA, the CDR3 is TGTGCCTGGAAAACCCTATCGGGGGTTGGAGGCTACACCTTC.

The chain uses TRBV7-9 and TRBJ2-7; D uncertain. The CDR3 length is 11 residues. CDR1 and CDR2 from the germline V gene are SEHNR and FQNEAQ (reference sequence). Trimming cost V 5 bases and J 7 bases, with 9 bases left between them. The CDR3 DNA is TGTGCCAGCAGCGCATACGAGGAGCAGTACTTC. This sequence encodes CASSAYEEQYF.

The CDR3 DNA follows: TGTGCCAGCACCCAAGGGGGGGCCTACAATGAGCAGTTCTTC. Translating it yields CASTQGGAYNEQFF. The chain uses TRBV2 and TRBJ2-1; a weak D match, TRBD2 (7 bases). The CDR3 has 14 amino acids. V was pared by 7 bases and J by 2 bases, with 12 bases between. The germline V gene has CDR1 SNHLY and CDR2 FYNNEI.